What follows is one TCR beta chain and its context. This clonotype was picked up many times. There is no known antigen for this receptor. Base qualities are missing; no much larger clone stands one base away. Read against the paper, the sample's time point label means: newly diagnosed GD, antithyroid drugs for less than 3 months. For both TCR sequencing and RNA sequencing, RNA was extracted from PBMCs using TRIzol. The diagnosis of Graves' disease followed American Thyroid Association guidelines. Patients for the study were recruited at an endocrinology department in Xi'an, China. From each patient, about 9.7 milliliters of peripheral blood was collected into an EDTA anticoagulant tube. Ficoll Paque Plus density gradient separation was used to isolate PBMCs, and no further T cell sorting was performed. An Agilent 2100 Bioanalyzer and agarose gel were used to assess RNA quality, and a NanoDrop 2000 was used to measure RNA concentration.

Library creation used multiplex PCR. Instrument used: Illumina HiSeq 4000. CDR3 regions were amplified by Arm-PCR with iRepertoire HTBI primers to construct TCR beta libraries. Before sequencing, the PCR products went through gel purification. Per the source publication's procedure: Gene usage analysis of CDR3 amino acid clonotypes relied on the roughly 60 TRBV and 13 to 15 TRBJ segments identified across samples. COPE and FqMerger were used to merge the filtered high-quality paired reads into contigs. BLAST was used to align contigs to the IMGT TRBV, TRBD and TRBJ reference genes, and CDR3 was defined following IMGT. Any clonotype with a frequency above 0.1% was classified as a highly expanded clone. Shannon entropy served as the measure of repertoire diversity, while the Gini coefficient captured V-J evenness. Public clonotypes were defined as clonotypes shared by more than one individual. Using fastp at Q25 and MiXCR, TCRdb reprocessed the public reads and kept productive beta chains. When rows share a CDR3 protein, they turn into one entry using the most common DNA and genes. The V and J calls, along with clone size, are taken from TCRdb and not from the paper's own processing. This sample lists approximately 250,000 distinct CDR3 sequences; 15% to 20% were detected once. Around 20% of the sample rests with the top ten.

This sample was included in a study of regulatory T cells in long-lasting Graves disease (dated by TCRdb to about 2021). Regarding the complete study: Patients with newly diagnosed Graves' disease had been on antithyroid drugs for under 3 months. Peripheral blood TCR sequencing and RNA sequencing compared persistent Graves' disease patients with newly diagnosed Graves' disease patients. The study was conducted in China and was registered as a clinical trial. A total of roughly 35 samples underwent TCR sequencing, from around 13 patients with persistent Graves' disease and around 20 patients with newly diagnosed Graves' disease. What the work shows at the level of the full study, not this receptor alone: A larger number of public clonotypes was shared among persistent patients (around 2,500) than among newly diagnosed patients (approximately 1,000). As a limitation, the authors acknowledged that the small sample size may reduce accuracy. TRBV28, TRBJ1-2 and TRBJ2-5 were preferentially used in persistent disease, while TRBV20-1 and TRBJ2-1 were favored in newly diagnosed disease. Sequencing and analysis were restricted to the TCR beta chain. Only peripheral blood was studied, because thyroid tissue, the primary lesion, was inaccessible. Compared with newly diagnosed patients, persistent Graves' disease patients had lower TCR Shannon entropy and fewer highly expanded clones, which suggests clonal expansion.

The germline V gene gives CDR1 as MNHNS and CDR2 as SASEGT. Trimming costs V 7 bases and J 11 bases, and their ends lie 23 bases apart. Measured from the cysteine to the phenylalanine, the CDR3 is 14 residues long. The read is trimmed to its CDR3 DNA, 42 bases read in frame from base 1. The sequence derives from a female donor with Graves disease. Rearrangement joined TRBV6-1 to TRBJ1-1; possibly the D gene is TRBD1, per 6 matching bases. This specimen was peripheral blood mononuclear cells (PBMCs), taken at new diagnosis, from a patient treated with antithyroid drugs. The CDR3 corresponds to CASTHDMGGAEAFF. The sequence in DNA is TGTGCCAGCACCCACGACATGGGGGGCGCGGAGGCTTTCTTT.